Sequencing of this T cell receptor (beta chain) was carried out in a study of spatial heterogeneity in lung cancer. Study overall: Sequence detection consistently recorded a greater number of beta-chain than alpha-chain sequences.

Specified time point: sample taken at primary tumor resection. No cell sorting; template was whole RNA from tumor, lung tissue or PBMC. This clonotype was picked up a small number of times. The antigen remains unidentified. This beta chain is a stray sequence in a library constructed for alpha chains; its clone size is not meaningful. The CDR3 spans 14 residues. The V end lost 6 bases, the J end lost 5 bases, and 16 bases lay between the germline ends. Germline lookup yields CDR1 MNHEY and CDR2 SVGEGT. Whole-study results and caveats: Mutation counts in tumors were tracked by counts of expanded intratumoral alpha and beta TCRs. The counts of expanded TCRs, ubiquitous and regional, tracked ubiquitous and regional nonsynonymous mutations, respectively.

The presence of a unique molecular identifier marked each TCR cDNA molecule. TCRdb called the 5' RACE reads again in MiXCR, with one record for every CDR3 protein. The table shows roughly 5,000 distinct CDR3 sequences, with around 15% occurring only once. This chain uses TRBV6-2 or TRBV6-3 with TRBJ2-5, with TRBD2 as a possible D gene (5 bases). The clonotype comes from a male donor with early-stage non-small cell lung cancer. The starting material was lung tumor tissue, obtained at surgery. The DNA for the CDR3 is TGTGCCAGCAGCTCAGGAGGAGCGGCGGAGACCCAGTACTTC. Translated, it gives CASSSGGAAETQYF.